This passage covers 10 T cell receptor beta chains from one sample sequenced in a study of T cell repertoires in cytomegalovirus infection. One entry per CDR3 protein, called by TCRdb with MiXCR from the reads. The table includes approximately 910,000 distinct CDR3 sequences, around 29% detected once. No cognate antigen is known for these TCRs. The material was cultured CD8+ T cells from PBMCs, obtained from culture after CMV antigen stimulation. The receptors shown here come from a human donor in good health (CMV status not recorded). Some clones in this sample may be carry-over from other donors' samples.

The chain uses TRBV7-3 and TRBJ2-1; TRBD2 aligns across 7 bases. The CDR3 covers 15 residues. V lost 5 bases to trimming and J lost 3 bases; unmatched junction nucleotides: 7. Germline CDR1 SGHTA, CDR2 FQGTGA. In DNA form, the CDR3 reads TGTGCCAGCAGCCCAACTAGCGTTGTCTACAATGAGCAGTTCTTC. Translated, it gives CASSPTSVVYNEQFF.

This clonotype was found a few times. This chain connects TRBV19 to TRBJ2-1; no reliable D call. The CDR3 is 13 residues long. Germline CDR1 and CDR2: LNHDA and SQIVND (reference sequence). Trimming cost V 5 bases and J 8 bases, with 13 bases left between them. The CDR3, as DNA: TGTGCCAGTAGTGTGGCGGCGTTTGATGAGCAGTTCTTC. Translated: CASSVAAFDEQFF. Drawing the rest from reference TRBV19 and TRBJ2-1, the complete variable domain is DGGITQSPKYLFRKEGQNVTLSCEQNLNHDAMYWYRQDPGQGLRLIYYSQIVNDFQKGDIAEGYSVSREKKESFPLTVTSAQKNPTAFYLCASSVAAFDEQFFGPGTRLTVL.

This clonotype was recorded a few times. This chain uses TRBV20-1 with TRBJ1-4, with unresolved D. Per germline, CDR1 DFQATT and CDR2 SNEGSKA (reference sequence). V lost 4 bases and J 0 bases, leaving 12 bases between the germline ends. CDR3 length: 15 residues. The chain's CDR3 is CSAKDGSATNEKLFF. CDR3 bases: TGCAGTGCTAAGGACGGATCTGCAACTAATGAAAAACTGTTTTTT.

This sequence joins TRBV4-1 and TRBJ1-2, with D hard to call. Trimming took off 3 bases at V and 8 bases at J, with 13 bases between the two ends. The CDR3 length is 13 residues. The germline CDR1 and CDR2 sequences are MGHRA and YSYEKL. Written as DNA, the CDR3 is TGCGCCAGCAGCCAGAAGGAGCGGGAGGGCTACACCTTC. Translating gives CASSQKEREGYTF.

This clonotype was picked up one time. One end of the junction fails to match germline, which may point to a read error. The chain links TRBV7-3 to TRBJ1-2; D uncertain. Germline CDR1 reads SGHTA; CDR2 reads FQGTGA. This CDR3 is built from 15 residues. CDR3 in DNA: TGTGTCAGCAGCTTAAATCCCGCCCCTAACTATGGCTACACCTTC. Protein: CVSSLNPAPNYGYTF.

Comment on this clonotype: A read error may account for a junction end that differs from germline. The CDR3 protein is CANSLAGGSYNEQFF. CDR3 DNA: TGTGCCAACAGTTTAGCGGGGGGCTCCTACAATGAGCAGTTCTTC. The J gene is TRBJ2-1, the V gene TRBV12-3 or TRBV12-4; the match to TRBD2 covers 10 bases. The CDR3 consists of 15 residues.

This clonotype was counted only a few times. The V call is TRBV11-2, the J call TRBJ2-5, with D possibly being TRBD2 (5 bases). In germline, CDR1 is SGHAT, CDR2 FQNNGV. The CDR3 spans 16 residues. The germline V and J ends were trimmed by 6 bases and 2 bases, with 19 bases remaining between them. The CDR3 here is CASSLYEGLPQETQYF. The CDR3 coding sequence is TGTGCCAGCAGTCTGTATGAGGGCCTACCTCAAGAGACCCAGTACTTC.

The J gene is TRBJ1-1, the V gene TRBV12-3 or TRBV12-4; possibly TRBD1 for D (5 bases). V lost 5 bases and J lost 0, with 22 bases in between. The CDR3 length is 18 residues. This CDR3 is CASSPIWQGGSLNTEAFF. CDR3 in DNA: TGTGCCAGCAGTCCGATCTGGCAGGGAGGGTCCCTGAACACTGAAGCTTTCTTT.

V gene TRBV9 combines with J gene TRBJ1-1, with 8 bases identical to TRBD1. The trim removed 3 bases at V and 7 bases at J, leaving 14 bases unmatched. The CDR3 totals 16 residues. Germline V lookup: CDR1 SGDLS, CDR2 YYNGEE. The CDR3, as DNA: TGTGCCAGCAGCGCCCAGGGCCAGGGGGCGAAGAGTGAAGCTTTCTTT. Its protein is CASSAQGQGAKSEAFF.

The V call is TRBV7-8, the J call TRBJ2-5; D call uncertain. V shed 5 bases and J shed 7 bases, with 11 bases lying between them. This CDR3 has 12 residues. Looked up from germline, CDR1 is SGHVS and CDR2 is FQNEAQ. The CDR3 DNA reads as TGTGCCAGCAGCCATACACCGGTGACCCAGTACTTC. As protein: CASSHTPVTQYF.